These 30 T cell receptor beta chains came from one sample sequenced in a study of technical replicates of blood from several donors. Measured with immunoSEQ multiplex PCR; TCRdb has only the in-frame clones, and not every one. The data contain tens of thousands of clones, 97% of them singletons. The sample was T cells isolated from PBMCs. Receptors originate from a human donor in good health.

The V gene is TRBV7-2, the J gene TRBJ2-7, with 7 bases lining up with TRBD2. With 1 base clipped from V and 5 bases from J, the junction kept 11 bases outside the gene matches. Germline V gene sequence: CDR1 SGHTA, CDR2 FQGNSA. CDR3 size: 16 residues. The CDR3 region is CASSLVFGGFLNEQYF. As DNA, the CDR3 is TGTGCCAGCAGCTTAGTTTTCGGGGGGTTCTTGAACGAGCAGTACTTC.

The chain is built from TRBV25-1 and TRBJ2-7; 7 nucleotides match TRBD1. V shed 5 bases and J 3 bases; nucleotides not matched to a gene: 1. Germline V gives CDR1 MGHDK, CDR2 SYGVNS. This CDR3 comprises 12 residues. The CDR3 is CASSWDSYEQYF. In DNA form, the CDR3 reads TGTGCCAGCAGTTGGGACAGCTACGAGCAGTACTTC.

The chain employs TRBV27 and TRBJ2-7; D not certain. The V gene's germline CDR1 is MNHEY and CDR2 SMNVEV (reference sequence). The CDR3 totals 13 residues. V was clipped by 0 bases and J by 9 bases, with 12 bases between them. CDR3 residues: CASSLSDTTRQYF. CDR3 DNA: TGTGCCAGCAGTTTATCGGATACTACGAGGCAGTACTTC.

CDR3 loop: CASSVGIAGVQETQYF. The CDR3 DNA is TGTGCCAGCAGCGTAGGGATAGCGGGAGTCCAAGAGACCCAGTACTTC. V gene TRBV9 combines with J gene TRBJ2-5; 9 bases are shared with TRBD2. With 0 bases clipped from V and 1 base from J, the junction kept 4 bases outside the gene matches. In germline, CDR1 is SGDLS, CDR2 YYNGEE. The CDR3 consists of 16 residues.

The rearrangement links TRBV7-2 to TRBJ1-3, with D hard to call. This CDR3 region has 14 residues. Germline assignment: CDR1 SGHTA and CDR2 FQGNSA. The V end was cut by 5 bases, the J end by 0 bases, with 8 bases between. The CDR3 DNA is TGTGCCAGCAGCCGTGGGAGCTCTGGAAACACCATATATTTT. This sequence encodes CASSRGSSGNTIYF.

The rearrangement links TRBV6-1 to TRBJ2-5; 8 nucleotides align to TRBD1. Germline CDR1 is MNHNS and CDR2 is SASEGT. Trimming took 6 bases from V and 2 from J; bases not matched to a gene: 2. CDR3 length equals 13 residues. The CDR3 spells CASRGQVQETQYF. CDR3 sequence (DNA): TGTGCCAGCAGGGGACAGGTACAAGAGACCCAGTACTTC.

The chain employs TRBV14 and TRBJ2-7; D unclear. The CDR3 length is 11 residues. Germline CDR1 reads SGHDN; CDR2 reads FVKESK. Trimming cost V 3 bases and J 3 bases, with 3 bases left between them. Here the CDR3 DNA reads TGTGCCAGCAGCCAGAGCTACGAGCAGTACTTC. Translating it yields CASSQSYEQYF.

The chain links TRBV4-1 to TRBJ2-7; 9 bases line up with TRBD2. From germline, CDR1 is MGHRA and CDR2 YSYEKL. The CDR3 covers 19 residues. The J segment lost 2 bases and the V segment lost 6 bases, leaving 20 bases of the junction unmatched. The CDR3 DNA is TGCGCCAGCAGTCAAAGGGAGGCTAGCGGGAAGGATCTTCCCTACGAGCAGTACTTC. It translates to CASSQREASGKDLPYEQYF.

The V call is TRBV27, the J call TRBJ1-1, with 9 nucleotides matching TRBD1. V lost 5 bases to trimming and J lost 1 base; unmatched junction nucleotides: 23. The CDR3 has 21 residues. Per the germline V gene, CDR1 is MNHEY and CDR2 is SMNVEV (reference sequence). The CDR3 bases are TGTGCCAGCAGTGAACTCCGGACAGGGGTCCCTTTTATGTGGCGGAACACTGAAGCTTTCTTT. Translation gives CASSELRTGVPFMWRNTEAFF.

The rearrangement links TRBV27 to TRBJ2-5, with 15 nucleotides matching TRBD2. Germline CDR1 and CDR2: MNHEY and SMNVEV (reference sequence). The CDR3 totals 16 residues. V shed 8 bases, J shed 5 bases, and the junction held 9 bases outside the gene matches. The CDR3 reads CASRGLAGGPQETQYF. CDR3 in DNA: TGTGCCAGCCGAGGACTAGCGGGGGGGCCTCAGGAGACCCAGTACTTC.

The rearrangement joins TRBV5-1 to TRBJ2-1, with 10 bases fitting TRBD1. The CDR3 sequence is 18 residues long. J lost 0 bases, V lost 7 bases, and 13 bases had no gene match. Germline CDR1 SGHRS, CDR2 YFSETQ. The CDR3 DNA sequence: TGCGCCAGCGCCGGGACAGGGGTACCCCAAAGCTCCTACAATGAGCAGTTCTTC. It specifies CASAGTGVPQSSYNEQFF.

V usage is TRBV12-5 and J usage is TRBJ2-3; 13 bases are shared with TRBD2. Germline V gene sequence: CDR1 LGHNT, CDR2 FRNRAP. Trimming cost V 7 bases and J 4 bases; bases outside gene matches: 5. The CDR3 sequence is 15 residues long. CDR3: CASVRLAGGPDTQYF. The CDR3 coding sequence is TGTGCTAGTGTCCGACTAGCGGGGGGCCCAGATACGCAGTATTTT.

V gene TRBV11-3 combines with J gene TRBJ2-1, with 9 nucleotides matching TRBD2. V shed 2 bases, J shed 5 bases, and the junction held 4 bases outside the gene matches. Germline CDR1 is SGHNT and CDR2 is YENEEA. This CDR3 comprises 15 residues. This CDR3 reads CASSLSLAGNNEQFF. The CDR3 DNA is TGTGCCAGCAGCTTATCCCTAGCGGGAAACAATGAGCAGTTCTTC.

This rearrangement joins TRBV28 to TRBJ1-4, with D unclear. V lost 10 bases, J lost 7 bases, and 13 bases lay in between. Germline V gene sequence: CDR1 MDHEN, CDR2 SYDVKM. The CDR3 is 12 residues long. CDR3 DNA: TGTGCCATCGACGTGGGCGCTGAAAAACTGTTTTTT. Amino acids: CAIDVGAEKLFF.

V usage is TRBV6-4 and J usage is TRBJ2-7, with 10 bases fitting TRBD2. The CDR3 spans 22 residues. The V and J ends lost 2 bases and 0 bases, in that order; junction bases with no gene match: 22. CDR1 is MRHNA, CDR2 SNTAGT, per germline. Here the CDR3 reads CASSDRGGTGLAEDHRSYEQYF. The CDR3 DNA reads as TGTGCCAGCAGTGACCGGGGGGGTACAGGACTAGCGGAAGACCACCGCTCCTACGAGCAGTACTTC.

The J gene is TRBJ1-2, the V gene TRBV7-6; 7 positions match TRBD1. Germline CDR1 SGHVS, CDR2 FNYEAQ. The CDR3 sequence is 17 residues long. V was pared by 5 bases and J by 8 bases, with 20 bases of the junction left unmatched. The CDR3 here is CASSLEGDGTVYAGYTF. For the CDR3, the DNA is TGTGCCAGCAGCCTAGAGGGTGACGGGACAGTCTATGCGGGCTACACCTTC.

The gene calls are TRBV19 and TRBJ2-7; 8 bases line up with TRBD1. The length of the CDR3 is 15 residues. V lost 4 bases and J lost 3; bases outside the gene matches: 8. The germline CDR1 and CDR2 sequences are LNHDA and SQIVND (reference sequence). This CDR3 is CASSSDRGSDYEQYF. CDR3 sequence (DNA): TGTGCCAGTAGTAGCGACAGGGGTAGTGACTACGAGCAGTACTTC.

The rearrangement joins TRBV5-1 to TRBJ2-2; D call uncertain. Trimming removed 5 bases from V and 1 base from J, with 12 bases in between. CDR1 and CDR2 from the germline V gene are SGHRS and YFSETQ. The CDR3 length is 15 residues. CDR3: CASSGWQVNTGELFF. CDR3 nucleotide sequence: TGCGCCAGCAGTGGTTGGCAGGTGAACACCGGGGAGCTGTTTTTT.

This chain joins TRBV9 and TRBJ2-2; 7 nucleotides agree with TRBD1. The germline gives CDR1 SGDLS, CDR2 YYNGEE. This CDR3 spans 15 amino acids. The ends lost 5 bases at V and 0 bases at J; junction bases unmatched: 4. The CDR3 DNA sequence: TGTGCCAGCAGAGAAGGGACAGCGAACACCGGGGAGCTGTTTTTT. Its protein is CASREGTANTGELFF.

The chain combines TRBV10-2 with TRBJ2-1, with TRBD2 matching 7 bases. The CDR3 length is 14 residues. Germline V CDR1 and CDR2: WSHSY, SAAADI. The V gene end was trimmed by 1 base and the J gene end by 6 bases; junction bases not matched to a gene: 3. CDR3 sequence reads: CASSEYSGTNEQFF. CDR3 coding DNA: TGCGCCAGCAGTGAGTACAGCGGGACCAATGAGCAGTTCTTC.

In DNA form, the CDR3 reads TGCGCCAGACCGAGCGGGACCTCCATGTGTGGCGAGCAGTACTTC. It specifies CARPSGTSMCGEQYF. The chain is built from TRBV10-1 and TRBJ2-7, with 7 nucleotides matching TRBD2. The CDR3 loop spans 15 amino acids. Per the germline V gene, CDR1 is WNHNN and CDR2 is SYGVQD (reference sequence). V was pared by 9 bases and J by 6 bases, with 17 bases of the junction left unmatched.

The V and J genes are TRBV7-2 and TRBJ2-1; 13 bases match TRBD2. This CDR3 spans 16 amino acids. Germline CDR1 SGHTA, CDR2 FQGNSA. The J segment lost 5 bases and the V segment lost 4 bases, leaving 5 bases of the junction unmatched. In DNA form, the CDR3 reads TGTGCCAGCAGCTCCGGCACTAGCGGGGGGGACAATGAGCAGTTCTTC. It translates to CASSSGTSGGDNEQFF.

The gene calls are TRBV5-4 and TRBJ2-3; tentatively, D is TRBD2 (5 bases). CDR3 size: 14 residues. The germline V and J ends were trimmed by 3 bases and 5 bases, with 13 bases remaining between them. Germline-derived CDR1 and CDR2 are SGHNT and YYREEE (reference sequence). CDR3 sequence reads: CASSWRVSRDTQYF. The CDR3 coding sequence is TGTGCCAGCAGCTGGCGGGTATCCCGAGATACGCAGTATTTT.

CDR3 sequence reads: CASSLQGSGAEAFF. The CDR3 nucleotides are TGTGCCAGCAGCTTACAGGGATCGGGCGCTGAAGCTTTCTTT. The gene calls are TRBV11-2 and TRBJ1-1; the D gene is possibly TRBD1 (5 bases). Trimming stripped 2 bases from V and 6 bases from J, with 13 bases between. The CDR3 length is 14 residues. CDR1 is SGHAT, CDR2 FQNNGV, per germline.

V and J are TRBV6-6 and TRBJ1-6; a possible D gene is TRBD1 (6 bases). The V end lost 0 bases, the J end lost 6 bases, and 9 bases lay between the germline ends. The CDR3 contains 15 residues. The germline V gene has CDR1 MNHNY and CDR2 SVGAGI (reference sequence). CDR3 region: CASSYSDSLNSPLHF. In nucleotides, the CDR3 is TGTGCCAGCAGTTACTCGGACAGCCTTAATTCACCCCTCCACTTT.

CDR3 in amino acids: CASSLWLGETDTQYF. The CDR3 DNA follows: TGTGCCAGCAGCTTATGGTTAGGGGAAACAGATACGCAGTATTTT. V is TRBV7-6 and J is TRBJ2-3, with D perhaps TRBD1 (5 bases). Trimming stripped 2 bases from V and 3 bases from J, with 12 bases between. Per the germline V gene, CDR1 is SGHVS and CDR2 is FNYEAQ. The CDR3 runs 15 residues.

The V call is TRBV7-9, the J call TRBJ2-5; D remains unclear. The germline CDR1 and CDR2 sequences are SEHNR and FQNEAQ (reference sequence). Deletions cut 6 bases from V and 1 base from J, with 3 bases between. The CDR3 sequence is 11 residues long. Written as DNA, the CDR3 is TGTGCCAGCAGTCTCCAAGAGACCCAGTACTTC. Its translation: CASSLQETQYF.

J is TRBJ2-7 and V is TRBV18, with 7 bases that match TRBD1. Germline-derived CDR1 and CDR2 are KGHSH and LQKENI. This CDR3 comprises 14 residues. V was clipped by 4 bases and J by 1 base; unmatched bases: 4. CDR3 in amino acids: CASSQDRASYEQYF. DNA for the CDR3: TGTGCCAGCTCACAAGACAGGGCTTCCTACGAGCAGTACTTC.

This sequence joins TRBV7-2 and TRBJ2-7, with D unclear. This CDR3 is 14 amino acids long. Per the germline V gene, CDR1 is SGHTA and CDR2 is FQGNSA. Trimming took 2 bases from V and 4 from J, leaving 12 bases between them. The CDR3: CASSLLVGIYEQYF. CDR3 DNA: TGTGCCAGCAGCTTATTGGTGGGCATTTACGAGCAGTACTTC. The full variable domain, completed using reference TRBV7-2 and TRBJ2-7, is GAGVSQSPSNKVTEKGKDVELRCDPISGHTALYWYRQSLGQGLEFLIYFQGNSAPDKSGLPSDRFSAERTGGSVSTLTIQRTQQEDSAVYLCASSLLVGIYEQYFGPGTRLTVT.

The chain employs TRBV9 and TRBJ2-2; D perhaps matches TRBD2 (5 bases). Germline lookup yields CDR1 SGDLS and CDR2 YYNGEE. Trimming removed 3 bases at V and 7 bases at J, with 13 bases between. There are 14 residues in the CDR3. CDR3 region: CASSAPTGGGELFF. The CDR3 nucleotides are TGTGCCAGCAGCGCCCCAACCGGAGGCGGGGAGCTGTTTTTT.